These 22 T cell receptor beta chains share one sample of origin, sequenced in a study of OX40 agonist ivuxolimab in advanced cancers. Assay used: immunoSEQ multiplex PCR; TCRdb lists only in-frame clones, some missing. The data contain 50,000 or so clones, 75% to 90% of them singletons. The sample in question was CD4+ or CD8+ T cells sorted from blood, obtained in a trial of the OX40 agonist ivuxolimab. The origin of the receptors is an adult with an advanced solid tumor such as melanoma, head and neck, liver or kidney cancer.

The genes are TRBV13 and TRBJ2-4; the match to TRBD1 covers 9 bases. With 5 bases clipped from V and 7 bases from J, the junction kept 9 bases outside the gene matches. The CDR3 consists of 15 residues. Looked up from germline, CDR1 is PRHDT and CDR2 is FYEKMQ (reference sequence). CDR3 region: CASSLAPGTGNIQYF. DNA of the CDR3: TGTGCCAGCAGCCTAGCGCCTGGGACAGGGAACATTCAGTACTTC.

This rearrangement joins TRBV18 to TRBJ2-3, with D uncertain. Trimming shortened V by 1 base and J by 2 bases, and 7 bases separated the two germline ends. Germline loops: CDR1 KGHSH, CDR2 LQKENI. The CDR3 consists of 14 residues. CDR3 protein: CASSPLGSTDTQYF. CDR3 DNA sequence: TGTGCCAGCTCACCACTAGGGTCCACAGATACGCAGTATTTT.

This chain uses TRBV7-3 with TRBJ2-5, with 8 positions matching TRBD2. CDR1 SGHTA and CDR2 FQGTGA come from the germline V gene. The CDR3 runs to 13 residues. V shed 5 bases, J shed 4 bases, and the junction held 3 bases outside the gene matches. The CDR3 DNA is TGTGCCAGCAGCGCGGGACTAGGAGAGACCCAGTACTTC. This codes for CASSAGLGETQYF.

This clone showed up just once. The CDR3, as DNA: TGTGCCAGCAGGACAGGGGGCTCCTACGAGCAGTACGTC. Its protein is CASRTGGSYEQYV. The gene calls are TRBV6-1 and TRBJ2-7, with 9 bases that match TRBD1. The CDR3 has 13 amino acids. The germline CDR1 and CDR2 sequences are MNHNS and SASEGT. Trimming took 6 bases from V and 0 from J; bases not matched to a gene: 0.

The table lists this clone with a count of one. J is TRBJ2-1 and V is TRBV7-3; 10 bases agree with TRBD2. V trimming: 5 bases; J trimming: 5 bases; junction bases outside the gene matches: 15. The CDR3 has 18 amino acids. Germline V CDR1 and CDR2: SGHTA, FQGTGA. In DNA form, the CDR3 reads TGTGCCAGCAGCCCCACCCTTTCGACTAGCGGGCCGCACAATGAGCAGTTCTTC. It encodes CASSPTLSTSGPHNEQFF.

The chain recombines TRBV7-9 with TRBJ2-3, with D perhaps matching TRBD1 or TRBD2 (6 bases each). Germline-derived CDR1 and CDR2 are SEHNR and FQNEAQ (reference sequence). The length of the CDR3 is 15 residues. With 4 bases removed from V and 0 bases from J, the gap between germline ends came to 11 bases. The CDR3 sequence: CASSYGGGSTDTQYF. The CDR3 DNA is TGTGCCAGCAGCTACGGAGGGGGTAGCACAGATACGCAGTATTTT.

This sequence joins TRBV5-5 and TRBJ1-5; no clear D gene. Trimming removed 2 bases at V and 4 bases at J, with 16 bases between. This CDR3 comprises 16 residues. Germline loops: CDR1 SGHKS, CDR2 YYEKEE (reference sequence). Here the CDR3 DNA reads TGTGCCAGCAGCTTCGAGCCGTCGGGGAGGAATCAGCCCCAGCATTTT. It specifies CASSFEPSGRNQPQHF.

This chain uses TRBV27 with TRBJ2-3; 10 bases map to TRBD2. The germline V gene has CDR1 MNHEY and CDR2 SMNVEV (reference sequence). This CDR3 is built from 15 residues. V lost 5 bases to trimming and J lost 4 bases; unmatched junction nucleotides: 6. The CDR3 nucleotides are TGTGCCAGCAGTGATAGCGGGAGGCCCGCAGATACGCAGTATTTT. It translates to CASSDSGRPADTQYF.

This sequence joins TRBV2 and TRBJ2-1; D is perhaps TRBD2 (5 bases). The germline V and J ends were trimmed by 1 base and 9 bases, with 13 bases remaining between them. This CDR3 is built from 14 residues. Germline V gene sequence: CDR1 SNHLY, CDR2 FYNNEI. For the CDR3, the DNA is TGTGCCAGCAGTGAAGGTCCTTCCCGGGGTGAGCAGTTCTTC. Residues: CASSEGPSRGEQFF.

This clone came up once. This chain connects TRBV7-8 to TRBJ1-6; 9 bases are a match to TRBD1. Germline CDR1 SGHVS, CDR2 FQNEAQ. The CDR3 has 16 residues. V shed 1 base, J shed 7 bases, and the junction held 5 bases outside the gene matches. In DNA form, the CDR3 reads TGTGCCAGCAGCTTAGTGGCGACAGGGGGAAATTCACCCCTCCACTTT. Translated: CASSLVATGGNSPLHF.

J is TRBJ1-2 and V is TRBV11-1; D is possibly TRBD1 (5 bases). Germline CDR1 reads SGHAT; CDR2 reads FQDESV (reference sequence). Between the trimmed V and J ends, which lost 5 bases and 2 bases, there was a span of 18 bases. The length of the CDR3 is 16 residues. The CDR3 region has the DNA TGTGCCAGCAGCCCCGAACGCGGCAGGGCCAACTATGGCTACACCTTC. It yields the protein CASSPERGRANYGYTF.

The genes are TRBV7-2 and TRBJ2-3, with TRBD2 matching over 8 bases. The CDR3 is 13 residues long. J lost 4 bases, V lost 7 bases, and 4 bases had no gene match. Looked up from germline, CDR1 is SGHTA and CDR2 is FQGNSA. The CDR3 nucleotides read TGTGCCAGCACCCCGGGGGGGGCAGATACGCAGTATTTT. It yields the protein CASTPGGADTQYF.

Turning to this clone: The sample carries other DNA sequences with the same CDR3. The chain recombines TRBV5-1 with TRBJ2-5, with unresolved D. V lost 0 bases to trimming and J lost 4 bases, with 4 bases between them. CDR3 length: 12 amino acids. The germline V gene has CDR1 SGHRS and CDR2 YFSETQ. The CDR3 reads CASSLVGETQYF. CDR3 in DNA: TGCGCCAGCAGCTTGGTTGGAGAGACCCAGTACTTC.

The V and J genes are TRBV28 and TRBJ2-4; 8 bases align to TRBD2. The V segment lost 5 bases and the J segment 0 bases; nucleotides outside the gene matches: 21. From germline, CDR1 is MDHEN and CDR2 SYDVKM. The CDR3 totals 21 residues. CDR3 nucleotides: TGTGCCAGCAGTCAGAGACCCGGGGTGGTAAGCGGGGGACTAGCCAAAAACATTCAGTACTTC. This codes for CASSQRPGVVSGGLAKNIQYF.

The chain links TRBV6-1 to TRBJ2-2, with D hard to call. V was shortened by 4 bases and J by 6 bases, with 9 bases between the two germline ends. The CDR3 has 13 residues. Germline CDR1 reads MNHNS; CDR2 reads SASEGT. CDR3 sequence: CASSVRVPGELFF. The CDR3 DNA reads TGTGCCAGCAGTGTTAGGGTCCCCGGGGAGCTGTTTTTT.

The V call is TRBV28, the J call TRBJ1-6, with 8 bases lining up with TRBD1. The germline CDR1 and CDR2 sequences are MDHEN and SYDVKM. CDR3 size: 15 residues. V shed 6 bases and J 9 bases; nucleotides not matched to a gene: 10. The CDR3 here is CASRHPTGGSSPLHF. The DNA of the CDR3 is TGTGCCAGCAGGCACCCCACAGGGGGGAGTTCACCCCTCCACTTT.

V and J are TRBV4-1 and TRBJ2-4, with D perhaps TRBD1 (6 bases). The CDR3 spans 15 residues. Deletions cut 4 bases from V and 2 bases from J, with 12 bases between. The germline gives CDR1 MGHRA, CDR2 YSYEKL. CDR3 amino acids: CASSLEGGSKNIQYF. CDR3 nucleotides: TGCGCCAGCAGCCTCGAAGGGGGTTCCAAAAACATTCAGTACTTC.

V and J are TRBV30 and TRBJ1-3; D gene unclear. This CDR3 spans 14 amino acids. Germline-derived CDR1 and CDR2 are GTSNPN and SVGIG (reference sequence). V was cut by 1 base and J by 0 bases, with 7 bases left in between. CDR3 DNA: TGTGCCTGGAGTGGAGGATACTCTGGAAACACCATATATTTT. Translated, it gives CAWSGGYSGNTIYF.

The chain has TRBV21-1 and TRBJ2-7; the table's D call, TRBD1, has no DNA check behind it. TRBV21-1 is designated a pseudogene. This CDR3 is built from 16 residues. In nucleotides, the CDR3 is TGTGCCAGCAGCTTGGAACCAGGGGGTGATGGCTACGAGCAGTACTTC. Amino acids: CASSLEPGGDGYEQYF.

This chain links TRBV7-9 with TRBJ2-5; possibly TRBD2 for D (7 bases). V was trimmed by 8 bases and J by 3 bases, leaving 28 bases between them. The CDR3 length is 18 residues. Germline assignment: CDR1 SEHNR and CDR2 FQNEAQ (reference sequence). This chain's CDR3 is CASSLGGGVVGGKETQYF. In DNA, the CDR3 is TGTGCCAGCTCCCTGGGGGGGGGCGTTGTCGGTGGAAAAGAGACCCAGTACTTC.

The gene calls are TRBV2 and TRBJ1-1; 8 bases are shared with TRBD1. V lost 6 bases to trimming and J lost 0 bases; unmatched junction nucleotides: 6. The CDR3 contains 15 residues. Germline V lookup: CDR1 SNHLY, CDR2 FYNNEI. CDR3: CASRERTGMNTEAFF. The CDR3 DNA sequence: TGTGCCAGCAGGGAAAGGACAGGGATGAACACTGAAGCTTTCTTT.

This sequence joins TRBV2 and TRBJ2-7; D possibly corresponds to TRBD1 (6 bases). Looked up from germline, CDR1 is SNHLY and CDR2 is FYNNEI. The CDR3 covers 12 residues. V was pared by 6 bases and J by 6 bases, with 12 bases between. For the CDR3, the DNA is TGTGCCAGCAGACCCACAGGGCCCGAGCAGTACGTC. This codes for CASRPTGPEQYV.